This TCR beta chain was recorded in a study of vaccination and CD4 T cells after COVID-19. Concerning this clonotype: Its antigen remains unknown.

The CDR3 is 17 amino acids. CDR1 and CDR2 from the germline V gene are MNHEY and SMNVEV (reference sequence). Trimming took 3 bases from V and 5 from J; bases not matched to a gene: 9. The treatment is: roughly 11-day PBMC culture with coronavirus spike peptide pools or control peptides (ViraFEST assay). Each well received 2 million or so PBMCs, cultured with 7.5 to 10 IU/ml IL-2 and about 10 ug/ml peptide pools. At the Johns Hopkins FTIC core, DNA taken from cultured CD4+ T cells was sequenced by way of the Oncomine TCR Beta short-read assay. Investigators isolated genomic DNA from cultured CD4+ T cells. TCRdb ran MiXCR on the PCR reads and lists one entry per CDR3 protein. The repertoire has 15,000 to 20,000 distinct CDR3 sequences, about 56% of them found once; the top ten carry under 20%.

This material consisted of CD4+ T cells from blood, cultured in vitro, taken before SARS-CoV-2 vaccination. The chain is built from TRBV27 and TRBJ2-2; TRBD1 matches 10 bases. The clonotype was recovered from a human donor who had recovered from COVID-19. This CDR3 is CASSFNTPDRGTGELFF. The CDR3 DNA sequence: TGTGCCAGCAGTTTCAATACCCCGGACAGGGGGACCGGGGAGCTGTTTTTT.